These T cell receptor beta chains were read from a single sample in a study of post-analysis software for immune sequencing data. TCRdb recomputed calls from the PCR reads with MiXCR, one row per CDR3 protein. The data hold around 770,000 distinct CDR3 sequences, with about 43% observed a single time. Sequencing was carried out using blood. The source is a girl aged 5-17 years with multiple sclerosis. CDR3s include the opening cysteine and the closing phenylalanine or tryptophan. The order of the fields is clone size, V gene, CDR3 length, D gene, J gene, CDR3 protein, CDR3 DNA. The D gene is left open where the match is weak. Where a row states a size, it is once, few, many or the class of an expanded clone; other rows omit it.

size: -; V: TRBV13; length: 14; D: -; J: TRBJ1-5; CDR3: CASSTKGSNQPQHF; DNA: TGTGCCAGCAGCACGAAAGGGAGCAATCAGCCCCAGCATTTT
size: -; V: TRBV7-9; length: 14; D: TRBD1; J: TRBJ2-4; CDR3: CASSPGQVWDIQYF; DNA: TGTGCCAGCAGCCCGGGACAGGTTTGGGACATTCAGTACTTC
size: few; V: TRBV6-5; length: 17; D: TRBD2; J: TRBJ2-3; CDR3: CASSYTTSGSSTDTQYF; DNA: TGTGCCAGCAGTTACACAACTAGCGGGAGTAGCACAGATACGCAGTATTTT
size: -; V: TRBV2; length: 14; D: TRBD1; J: TRBJ2-7; CDR3: CASTSGQALYEQYF; DNA: TGTGCCAGCACCTCGGGACAGGCTCTCTACGAGCAGTACTTC
size: -; V: TRBV7-7; length: 16; D: TRBD2; J: TRBJ2-1; CDR3: CASSLGTSGLYNEQFF; DNA: TGTGCTAGCAGCTTAGGGACTAGCGGCTTGTACAATGAGCAGTTCTTC
size: -; V: TRBV7-8; length: 17; D: -; J: TRBJ2-1; CDR3: CASSLAGSRVSYNEQFF; DNA: TGTGCCAGCAGCTTAGCGGGATCGAGAGTTTCCTACAATGAGCAGTTCTTC
size: -; V: TRBV6-1; length: 15; D: -; J: TRBJ1-5; CDR3: CASSVTDYSNQPQHF; DNA: TGTGCCAGCAGTGTGACCGACTATAGCAATCAGCCCCAGCATTTT
size: few; V: TRBV6-5; length: 15; D: TRBD2; J: TRBJ2-1; CDR3: CASSRTSVSYNEQFF; DNA: TGTGCCAGCAGCCGTACTAGCGTCTCCTACAATGAGCAGTTCTTC
size: few; V: TRBV20-1; length: 11; D: -; J: TRBJ2-1; CDR3: CSARSANEQFF; DNA: TGCAGTGCTCGTTCCGCCAATGAGCAGTTCTTC
size: -; V: TRBV11-2; length: 15; D: -; J: TRBJ2-7; CDR3: CASSLDLGTWVEQYF; DNA: TGTGCCAGCAGCTTAGATCTGGGAACCTGGGTAGAGCAGTACTTC
size: many; V: TRBV14; length: 15; D: TRBD2; J: TRBJ2-1; CDR3: CASSQGLAGYNEQFF; DNA: TGTGCCAGCAGCCAGGGACTAGCGGGTTACAATGAGCAGTTCTTC
size: -; V: TRBV20-1; length: 13; D: -; J: TRBJ2-3; CDR3: CSATLPGTDTQYF; DNA: TGCAGTGCGACTCTACCGGGCACAGATACGCAGTATTTT
size: -; V: TRBV20-1; length: 13; D: -; J: TRBJ2-5; CDR3: CSAKGDYQETQYF; DNA: TGCAGTGCTAAGGGGGACTACCAAGAGACCCAGTACTTC
size: -; V: TRBV5-1; length: 14; D: -; J: TRBJ2-2; CDR3: CASSSFSGTGELFF; DNA: TGCGCCAGCAGCTCCTTTAGCGGCACCGGGGAGCTGTTTTTT
size: -; V: TRBV20-1; length: 13; D: -; J: TRBJ2-5; CDR3: CSASGERSETQYF; DNA: TGCAGTGCTTCAGGGGAGCGGAGCGAGACCCAGTACTTC
size: few; V: TRBV24-1; length: 15; D: TRBD1; J: TRBJ2-1; CDR3: CATSDGQGDRNEQFF; DNA: TGTGCCACCAGTGACGGACAGGGGGATCGGAATGAGCAGTTCTTC
size: -; V: TRBV7-2; length: 15; D: -; J: TRBJ2-7; CDR3: CASSLVVAGAYEQYF; DNA: TGTGCCAGCAGCTTAGTGGTAGCCGGGGCCTACGAGCAGTACTTC
size: -; V: TRBV4-1; length: 17; D: -; J: TRBJ2-3; CDR3: CASSRIAERVTTDTQYF; DNA: TGCGCCAGCAGCCGTATAGCGGAGCGGGTGACCACAGATACGCAGTATTTT
size: many; V: TRBV20-1; length: 15; D: -; J: TRBJ1-4; CDR3: CSATLDSATNEKLFF; DNA: TGCAGTGCTACCCTGGACAGTGCAACTAATGAAAAACTGTTTTTT
size: few; V: TRBV12-3/TRBV12-4; length: 19; D: TRBD2; J: TRBJ2-3; CDR3: CASSPPTETSSSRPHTQYF; DNA: TGTGCCAGCAGTCCCCCTACTGAGACTAGCTCAAGTCGGCCCCATACGCAGTATTTT
size: -; V: TRBV7-2; length: 16; D: -; J: TRBJ2-1; CDR3: CASSWMSGQGGNEQFF; DNA: TGTGCCAGCAGCTGGATGAGCGGGCAGGGAGGCAATGAGCAGTTCTTC
size: -; V: TRBV6-2/TRBV6-3; length: 13; D: -; J: TRBJ2-7; CDR3: CASSQDWVYEQYF; DNA: TGCGCCAGCAGTCAAGACTGGGTCTACGAGCAGTACTTC
size: -; V: TRBV24-1; length: 14; D: -; J: TRBJ2-3; CDR3: CATSDLGPPDMQYF; DNA: TGTGCCACCAGTGATTTAGGCCCCCCCGATATGCAGTATTTT
size: -; V: TRBV20-1; length: 14; D: -; J: TRBJ2-7; CDR3: CSARDKTGSYEQYF; DNA: TGCAGTGCTAGAGATAAGACGGGATCCTACGAGCAGTACTTC
size: -; V: TRBV11-3; length: 14; D: -; J: TRBJ2-1; CDR3: CASSRVGSVNEQFF; DNA: TGTGCCAGCAGCAGGGTTGGTAGCGTCAATGAGCAGTTCTTC
size: -; V: TRBV5-1; length: 15; D: TRBD1; J: TRBJ1-3; CDR3: CASSLPTGTGNTIYF; DNA: TGCGCCAGCAGCCTTCCGACAGGGACTGGAAACACCATATATTTT
size: few; V: TRBV20-1; length: 18; D: -; J: TRBJ2-1; CDR3: CSARAGSREMYAYNEQFF; DNA: TGCAGTGCTCGGGCCGGGAGTCGGGAGATGTACGCCTACAATGAGCAGTTCTTC
size: once; V: TRBV11-2; length: 15; D: TRBD2; J: TRBJ2-5; CDR3: CASSTLAGVRETQYF; DNA: TGTGCCAGCAGTACACTAGCGGGAGTGCGAGAGACCCAGTACTTC
size: -; V: TRBV11-2; length: 17; D: -; J: TRBJ2-7; CDR3: CASSLDIGGSATYEQYF; DNA: TGTGCCAGCAGCTTAGATATAGGAGGGTCCGCGACCTACGAGCAGTACTTC
size: -; V: TRBV24-1; length: 16; D: -; J: TRBJ2-1; CDR3: CATSDFRGGQYNEQFF; DNA: TGTGCCACCAGTGATTTTAGGGGGGGGCAATACAATGAGCAGTTCTTC
size: -; V: TRBV20-1; length: 18; D: -; J: TRBJ2-7; CDR3: CSAASNTPRQVASYEQYF; DNA: TGCAGTGCGGCCTCTAACACCCCTAGGCAGGTCGCATCCTACGAGCAGTACTTC
size: -; V: TRBV7-8; length: 13; D: -; J: TRBJ2-1; CDR3: CASSLKLRGEQFF; DNA: TGTGCCAGCAGCTTAAAGCTCCGGGGTGAGCAGTTCTTC
size: few; V: TRBV7-9; length: 15; D: -; J: TRBJ2-1; CDR3: CASSLSGAGRNEQFF; DNA: TGTGCCAGCAGCTTATCGGGCGCGGGCCGCAATGAGCAGTTCTTC
size: -; V: TRBV19; length: 14; D: -; J: TRBJ2-7; CDR3: CASNQGGLSYEQYF; DNA: TGTGCCAGTAACCAGGGAGGACTATCCTACGAGCAGTACTTC
size: -; V: TRBV10-3; length: 14; D: TRBD1; J: TRBJ2-7; CDR3: CAISPGQGGYEQYF; DNA: TGTGCCATCAGCCCGGGACAGGGGGGTTACGAGCAGTACTTC
size: few; V: TRBV7-2; length: 16; D: TRBD2; J: TRBJ2-7; CDR3: CASSLELAGGPNEQYF; DNA: TGTGCCAGCAGCTTAGAACTAGCGGGAGGGCCAAACGAGCAGTACTTC
size: -; V: TRBV20-1; length: 18; D: -; J: TRBJ2-1; CDR3: CSARDLSNGRDSYNEQFF; DNA: TGCAGTGCTAGAGATCTAAGTAACGGGAGAGACTCCTACAATGAGCAGTTCTTC
size: -; V: TRBV27; length: 14; D: TRBD2; J: TRBJ2-7; CDR3: CASSFGGLAGEQYF; DNA: TGTGCCAGCAGTTTTGGGGGACTAGCTGGCGAGCAGTACTTC
size: few; V: TRBV5-6; length: 14; D: -; J: TRBJ2-5; CDR3: CASRPEGREETQYF; DNA: TGTGCCAGCAGACCAGAGGGGCGAGAAGAGACCCAGTACTTC
size: -; V: TRBV12-3/TRBV12-4; length: 16; D: TRBD2; J: TRBJ2-5; CDR3: CASSFSLAVLQETQYF; DNA: TGTGCCAGCAGTTTCTCACTAGCGGTTCTCCAAGAGACCCAGTACTTC
size: -; V: TRBV10-2; length: 14; D: TRBD2; J: TRBJ2-7; CDR3: CASSDGGGPDEQYF; DNA: TGCGCCAGCAGTGACGGGGGAGGGCCCGACGAGCAGTACTTC
size: few; V: TRBV5-1; length: 19; D: TRBD1; J: TRBJ2-7; CDR3: CASSRPGTGRRPTTYEQYF; DNA: TGCGCCAGCAGCAGACCCGGGACAGGGCGACGCCCTACGACCTACGAGCAGTACTTC
size: -; V: TRBV29-1; length: 15; D: -; J: TRBJ2-5; CDR3: CSVGEGDRTQETQYF; DNA: TGCAGCGTTGGGGAGGGGGACAGAACCCAAGAGACCCAGTACTTC
size: -; V: TRBV9; length: 15; D: -; J: TRBJ2-7; CDR3: CASSVGLEGDYEQYF; DNA: TGTGCCAGCAGCGTAGGATTGGAAGGGGACTACGAGCAGTACTTC
size: few; V: TRBV12-3/TRBV12-4; length: 16; D: TRBD2; J: TRBJ2-2; CDR3: CASSLRAGVSTGELFF; DNA: TGTGCCAGCAGTTTAAGGGCGGGAGTGTCGACCGGGGAGCTGTTTTTT